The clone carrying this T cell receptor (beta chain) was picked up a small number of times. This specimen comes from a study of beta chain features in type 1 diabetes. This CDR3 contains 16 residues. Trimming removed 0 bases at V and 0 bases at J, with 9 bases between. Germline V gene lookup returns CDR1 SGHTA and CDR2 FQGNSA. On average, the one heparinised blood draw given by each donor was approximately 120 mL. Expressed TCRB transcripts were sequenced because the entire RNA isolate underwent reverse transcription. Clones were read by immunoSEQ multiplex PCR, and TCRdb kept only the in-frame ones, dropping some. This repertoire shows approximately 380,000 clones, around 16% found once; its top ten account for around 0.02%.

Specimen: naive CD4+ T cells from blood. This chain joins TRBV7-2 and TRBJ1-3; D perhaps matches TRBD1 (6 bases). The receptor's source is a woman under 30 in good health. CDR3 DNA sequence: TGTGCCAGCAGCTTAGCGGTACAGGGCTCTGGAAACACCATATATTTT. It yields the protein CASSLAVQGSGNTIYF.